The sample holds many counts of the clone carrying this T cell receptor (beta chain). Its antigen is as yet unknown. The CDR3 goes on 3 residues after the read ends, and that part is filled in from the germline J gene. Most patients and controls had Caucasian heritage. The CDR3 is made up of 16 amino acids. Per the germline V gene, CDR1 is ENHRY and CDR2 is SYGVKD. The V gene end was trimmed by 4 bases and the J gene end by 6 bases; junction bases not matched to a gene: 6. This specimen belongs to a study of T cell clonality in common variable immunodeficiency. This table comes from immunoSEQ multiplex PCR, and its TCRdb copy is limited to in-frame clones, with some not included. This sample has roughly 58,000 clones and no singletons, with under 0.9% in the ten largest. Regarding the study as a whole: CVID subjects had higher TCRbeta clonality than healthy controls, most marked in about a third.

The chain uses TRBV10-3 and TRBJ2-2; 12 bases match TRBD2. This TCR was sampled from a person aged 18 to 70 in good health. The sequencing sample was made of peripheral blood mononuclear cells. The CDR3 is CAISATSGRSPGELFF. The sequenced CDR3 bases are TGTGCCATCAGTGCGACTAGCGGGAGAAGCCCCGGGGAG.